Below, 16 T cell receptor beta chains from the same sample are listed, as sequenced in a study of T cells after yellow fever vaccination. MiXCR, run by TCRdb on the 5' RACE reads, gives a single entry per CDR3 protein. The sample comprises some 350,000 distinct CDR3 sequences, roughly 10% of which are singletons, and less than 20% rests with the top ten. Source: PBMCs, taken on the day of the first yellow fever vaccination. These receptors were taken from a man aged 18 to 30 who received the YFV17D yellow fever vaccine.

With respect to this clonotype: Likely a read error: the CDR3 ends without its conserved phenylalanine or tryptophan. The chain employs TRBV5-6 and TRBJ2-7; D possibly corresponds to TRBD2 (6 bases). The germline gives CDR1 SGHDT, CDR2 YYEEEE. The ends were cut back, 5 bases at V and 6 bases at J, with 21 bases in the middle. The CDR3 spans 15 residues. CDR3 sequence reads: CASSHNSGGIGEQYL. DNA of the CDR3: TGTGCCAGCAGTCACAATAGCGGTGGAATAGGCGAGCAGTACCTC.

The chain carries TRBV9 and TRBJ2-1; 14 nucleotides align to TRBD2. CDR3 size: 16 residues. Per the germline V gene, CDR1 is SGDLS and CDR2 is YYNGEE. The junction had 7 bases not matched to a gene; V was cut back by 4 bases and J by 7 bases. CDR3 amino acids: CASSLRLAGGPNEQFF. The CDR3 nucleotides read TGTGCCAGCAGCTTAAGACTAGCGGGGGGGCCTAATGAGCAGTTCTTC.

This clonotype was observed a few times. V and J are TRBV7-9 and TRBJ2-1; D possibly uses TRBD1 or TRBD2 (7 bases each). This CDR3 has 16 amino acids. The germline V gene has CDR1 SEHNR and CDR2 FQNEAQ (reference sequence). Trimming pared 3 bases from V and 3 bases from J, leaving 15 bases between. The CDR3 protein is CASSFQGGEIYNEQFF. The CDR3 nucleotides read TGTGCCAGCAGCTTCCAGGGGGGGGAGATCTACAATGAGCAGTTCTTC. The entire variable domain, with the rest obtained from reference TRBV7-9 and TRBJ2-1, is as follows: DTGVSQNPRHKITKRGQNVTFRCDPISEHNRLYWYRQTLGQGPEFLTYFQNEAQLEKSRLLSDRFSAERPKGSFSTLEIQRTEQGDSAMYLCASSFQGGEIYNEQFFGPGTRLTVL.

This clonotype was seen at least ten times. The V and J genes are TRBV6-1 and TRBJ1-6, with D hard to call. Deletions cut 6 bases from V and 10 bases from J, with 16 bases between. CDR1 and CDR2 (germline): MNHNS, SASEGT. The CDR3 is 14 amino acids. The chain's CDR3 is CASSPPGPGSPLHF. In nucleotides, the CDR3 is TGTGCCAGCAGCCCCCCAGGCCCGGGATCACCCCTCCACTTT.

This clonotype was observed a handful of times. The rearrangement uses TRBV28 and TRBJ2-5; weak D call: TRBD2 (5 bases). V dropped 8 bases and J dropped 5 bases, with 15 bases sitting between them. Germline V gene sequence: CDR1 MDHEN, CDR2 SYDVKM. The CDR3 length is 13 residues. The chain's CDR3 is CASDSGFQETQYF. The CDR3 DNA reads TGTGCCAGCGACTCGGGATTCCAGGAGACCCAGTACTTC.

This clonotype was recorded a few times. The rearrangement uses TRBV6-1 and TRBJ1-4, with D possibly matching TRBD1 (5 bases). This CDR3 contains 13 residues. CDR1 and CDR2 (germline): MNHNS, SASEGT. With 6 bases removed from V and 8 bases from J, the gap between germline ends came to 13 bases. The CDR3 nucleotides are TGTGCCAGCAGACGGGGGTTGGGGGAAAAACTGTTTTTT. Amino acids: CASRRGLGEKLFF.

This chain connects TRBV2 to TRBJ1-4; D not certain. In germline, CDR1 is SNHLY, CDR2 FYNNEI. The V end lost 0 bases, the J end lost 6 bases, and 2 bases lay between the germline ends. The CDR3 length is 12 residues. The CDR3 nucleotides read TGTGCCAGCAGTGAAGCTTATGAAAAACTGTTTTTT. It yields the protein CASSEAYEKLFF.

This clonotype was seen more than once but under ten times. V is TRBV19 and J is TRBJ2-3, with TRBD1 as a possible D gene (6 bases). Germline V CDR1 and CDR2: LNHDA, SQIVND (reference sequence). The CDR3 is 13 residues long. Trimming took off 3 bases at V and 4 bases at J, with 8 bases between the two ends. The chain's CDR3 is CASSIGGADTQYF. CDR3 nucleotides: TGTGCCAGTAGTATTGGGGGCGCAGATACGCAGTATTTT.

This clonotype occurred a few times. The J gene is TRBJ2-7, the V gene TRBV12-3 or TRBV12-4; D uncertain. This CDR3 comprises 13 residues. With 3 bases removed from V and 7 bases from J, the gap between germline ends came to 13 bases. CDR3 amino acids: CASSFKPSMEQYV. In DNA, the CDR3 is TGTGCCAGCAGTTTTAAGCCGTCTATGGAGCAGTACGTC.

This clonotype has only a few counts. This chain joins TRBV6-1 and TRBJ2-6; D remains unclear. In germline, CDR1 is MNHNS, CDR2 SASEGT. CDR3 length equals 14 residues. Trimming removed 6 bases from V and 0 bases from J, with 6 bases in between. CDR3 sequence reads: CASSHDSGANVLTF. The CDR3 nucleotides are TGTGCCAGCAGCCATGACTCTGGGGCCAACGTCCTGACTTTC.

This rearrangement joins TRBV6-2 or TRBV6-3 to TRBJ1-1; 10 bases agree with TRBD1. V dropped 5 bases and J dropped 0; count of bases not matched to a gene: 9. This CDR3 region has 17 residues. The germline CDR1 and CDR2 sequences are MNHEY and SVGEGT. CDR3 region: CASSIDRDRGVNTEAFF. The DNA of the CDR3 is TGTGCCAGCAGTATCGACCGGGACAGGGGCGTGAACACTGAAGCTTTCTTT.

This clonotype was picked up a small number of times. This chain links TRBV24-1 with TRBJ1-5; D is uncertain. Germline CDR1 is KGHDR and CDR2 is SFDVKD. V was clipped by 3 bases and J by 0 bases, with 8 bases between them. CDR3 length: 15 amino acids. CDR3 nucleotides: TGTGCCACCAGTGATAAAGCGTATAGCAATCAGCCCCAGCATTTT. Protein product: CATSDKAYSNQPQHF.

The chain combines TRBV18 with TRBJ2-7; 8 positions match TRBD1. Germline trimming cut 5 bases from V and 3 bases from J; bases unmatched to any gene: 3. The CDR3 consists of 13 residues. From germline, CDR1 is KGHSH and CDR2 LQKENI. The CDR3 reads CASSGTGRYEQYF. CDR3 bases: TGTGCCAGCTCAGGGACAGGACGCTACGAGCAGTACTTC.

The chain couples TRBV20-1 to TRBJ1-4, with no clear D. V shed 0 bases and J shed 8 bases, with 10 bases lying between them. The CDR3 loop spans 13 amino acids. In germline, CDR1 is DFQATT, CDR2 SNEGSKA (reference sequence). The CDR3 reads CSARDPQGEKLFF. CDR3 bases: TGCAGTGCTAGAGACCCTCAAGGGGAAAAACTGTTTTTT.

The sample holds a few counts of this clonotype. V and J are TRBV15 and TRBJ2-7; D gene ambiguous. CDR3 size: 15 residues. Germline-derived CDR1 and CDR2 are LNHNV and YYDKDF (reference sequence). V lost 0 bases and J 0 bases, leaving 9 bases between the germline ends. CDR3: CATSRDGLASYEQYV. For the CDR3, the DNA is TGTGCCACCAGCAGAGATGGGTTAGCCTCCTACGAGCAGTACGTC.

This chain connects TRBV7-2 to TRBJ2-1; D not certain. The CDR3 contains 17 residues. Germline CDR1 reads SGHTA; CDR2 reads FQGNSA. The V and J ends lost 2 bases and 2 bases respectively, with 16 bases between them. CDR3 bases: TGTGCCAGCAGCTTATTATTATTCGCACCCGCCTACAATGAGCAGTTCTTC. This sequence encodes CASSLLLFAPAYNEQFF.